The present TCR beta chain was sequenced within a study of OX40 agonist ivuxolimab in advanced cancers. Regarding the complete study: Ivuxolimab was a fully human IgG2 agonistic monoclonal antibody targeting the costimulatory receptor OX40 (CD134). The paper describes the monotherapy dose-escalation part (N of about 55 patients) of the phase I trial of ivuxolimab. In the dose-escalation cohort, over 65% of patients were male, and the mean age was roughly 60 years, with a range of about 23 to 90. Peripheral TCRbeta sequencing aimed to test whether ivuxolimab altered TCR sequence diversity and caused clonal T-cell expansion. Among the approximately 50 dose-escalation patients, around 20 had hepatocellular carcinoma, approximately 15 melanoma, 9 renal cell carcinoma and 9 head and neck cancer. Intravenous ivuxolimab was administered to patients every 2 weeks at six dose levels: 0.01, 0.1, 0.3, 1.5, 3 and 10 mg/kg. Patients were allowed to have had prior anti-PD-1, anti-PD-L1 or anti-CTLA-4 therapy, and about 40% of the dose-escalation patients had been treated with checkpoint inhibitors. Partial responses occurred in three dose-escalation patients, of whom one had hepatocellular carcinoma and two had cutaneous melanoma. Points the paper makes about the study in general: Partial responders in the 0.1-3.0 mg/kg groups had among the lowest normalized peripheral clonal expansion, especially among CD8+ T cells. Low levels of normalized T-cell clonal expansion were also shown by some nonresponding patients. Clonal expansion of both CD4+ and CD8+ blood T cells was observed from baseline to week 6 at doses 0.1 to 3.0 mg/kg. On average, CD8+ T cells showed more expanded clones than CD4+ T cells after ivuxolimab. Which antigens the clonally expanded peripheral T cells were specific for was not determined.

As regards this clone: It has no known antigen specificity. No base-level quality is on record; no much larger clone is a single base apart. Other DNA sequences from this sample encode an identical CDR3 as well.

To sequence the TCRbeta CDR3 region, genomic DNA was isolated from the sorted cells. The immunoSEQ Assay was used for sequencing of TCRbeta CDR3 regions. The clones in this table, taken by TCRdb from immuneACCESS, are in-frame only. Not every clone is retained; where verified, under half of the shortfall comes from an unresolved V gene, and the cause of the rest is unknown. Recorded for this sample are approximately 49,000 clones; around 84% of them occurred a single time. In total, the top ten clones hold 20% to 25% of the sample. In the germline V gene, CDR1 corresponds to SGHRS and CDR2 to YFSETQ. The CDR3 covers 14 residues, taking in both the cysteine and the phenylalanine. Left in the record is the CDR3 DNA by itself, 42 bases read in frame from the first base. Germline trimming: 1 base from V, 7 bases from J; junction bases outside gene matches: 3. The trial excluded patients who had a history of autoimmune disease or who were on systemic immunosuppression. Peripheral blood for TCR sequencing was collected from all dose cohorts at baseline, on cycle 4 day 1, and on cycle 7 day 1. The samples were drawn from a first-in-human, open-label, multicenter phase I dose-escalation trial of ivuxolimab. Adults with locally advanced or metastatic head and neck squamous cell, hepatocellular, melanoma or renal cell carcinoma were enrolled in the trial. Before TCR sequencing, CD4+ T cells and CD8+ T cells from peripheral blood were sorted into separate populations.

Material: CD4+ or CD8+ T cells sorted from blood, obtained in a trial of the OX40 agonist ivuxolimab. This sequence uses TRBV5-1 and TRBJ2-1, with 9 bases matching TRBD1. This TCR derives from an adult with an advanced solid tumor such as melanoma, head and neck, liver or kidney cancer. For the CDR3, the sequence is CASSLTGGYNEQFF. The DNA sequence is TGCGCCAGCAGCTTGACAGGGGGCTATAATGAGCAGTTCTTC.